A selection of T cell receptor beta chains follows, all from one sample in a study of OX40 agonist ivuxolimab in advanced cancers. Profiling relied on immunoSEQ multiplex PCR, and the TCRdb table lists in-frame clones only, not all of them. Found here are tens of thousands of clones, around 90% of them singletons; the top ten hold 0.25% to 0.35%. The material was CD4+ or CD8+ T cells sorted from blood, obtained in a trial of the OX40 agonist ivuxolimab. Every receptor here comes from an adult with an advanced solid tumor such as melanoma, head and neck, liver or kidney cancer. The CDR3 runs from the conserved cysteine through the conserved F or W.

CDR3 protein | J gene | V gene
CASSKNRLRTNEKLFF | TRBJ1-4 | TRBV19
CASSFSEIGYTF | TRBJ1-2 | TRBV28
CASSPRTGTGSTAEAFF | TRBJ1-1 | TRBV18
CAWARKGGNTIYF | TRBJ1-3 | TRBV30
CASSQNLEGWGYTF | TRBJ1-2 | TRBV4-1
CASSQFGQGVFFGADTQYF | TRBJ2-3 | TRBV14
CASSSLRTGVTGELFF | TRBJ2-2 | TRBV7-9
CASSEVGTGGNQPQHF | TRBJ1-5 | TRBV6-1
CASSLLHREAEQYF | TRBJ2-7 | TRBV27
CASKNSGGKSYTF | TRBJ1-2 | TRBV19
CASSLQVGETQYF | TRBJ2-5 | TRBV11-1
CASSLASYGDNEQFF | TRBJ2-1 | TRBV11-1
CASSLEWSNTEAFF | TRBJ1-1 | TRBV5-5
CASSVGPRGRGTDTQYF | TRBJ2-3 | TRBV9
CASSLPGGINQPQHF | TRBJ1-5 | TRBV18
CASSLPGGNTIYF | TRBJ1-3 | TRBV11-2
CASSPQAYRDTEAFF | TRBJ1-1 | TRBV6-1
CASSQGRQSQYNEQFF | TRBJ2-1 | TRBV4-2
CASSLLGSNEKLFF | TRBJ1-4 | TRBV5-1
CASSTSRQANTEAFF | TRBJ1-1 | TRBV19
CASSATGAYGYTF | TRBJ1-2 | TRBV7-2
CASSQSTSGVLSYNEQFF | TRBJ2-1 | TRBV23-1
CASRGTPQGSEQFF | TRBJ2-1 | TRBV2
CASTLLAGGPDTQYF | TRBJ2-3 | TRBV19
CASSEGEDGRGRRGYTF | TRBJ1-2 | TRBV6-1
CASSYEGLAQQYF | TRBJ2-7 | TRBV6-5
CASSPTGAGGKAEAFF | TRBJ1-1 | TRBV18
CASSSLAGGPQETQYF | TRBJ2-5 | TRBV5-1
CASSPPRTGGGGNQPQHF | TRBJ1-5 | TRBV18
CASRGAKTGTQETQYF | TRBJ2-5 | TRBV27
CASTGAWGVNGYTF | TRBJ1-2 | TRBV6-5
CATSSPGGYTEAFF | TRBJ1-1 | TRBV15
CASSEVIRVSPGELFF | TRBJ2-2 | TRBV6-1
CASSETRDNTRKYF | TRBJ2-4 | TRBV7-2
CASSFPTSGVKTQYF | TRBJ2-5 | TRBV6-5
CASSNRGPSTEAFF | TRBJ1-1 | TRBV9
CAISGERGGYTF | TRBJ1-2 | TRBV10-3
CASSYSSRAGQPQHF | TRBJ1-5 | TRBV6-6
CASSPKGLAGGSSYNEQFF | TRBJ2-1 | TRBV18
CASSPGQGKDTQYF | TRBJ2-3 | TRBV10-1
CASRVAGAKQETQYF | TRBJ2-5 | TRBV6-1